This T cell receptor beta chain stems from a study of T cells in Graves' hyperthyroidism and ophthalmopathy. Trimming cost V 4 bases and J 5 bases; bases outside gene matches: 6. Per germline, CDR1 SGHRS and CDR2 YFSETQ. The CDR3 has 15 residues. The authors deemed Graves' hyperthyroidism stable absent ophthalmopathy progression within 18 months. Criteria for exclusion of patients were uncontrolled infection, other autoimmune disease, pregnancy or lactation. This sample holds PBMCs from roughly 10 ml fresh peripheral blood. This clonotype has ten or more counts. RNA transcripts were the template for amplifying TCR beta CDR3 regions. A first-round RT-PCR of the TCR CDR3 used the HTBI primer set. TCRdb redid the calling of the multiplex PCR reads with MiXCR, one entry per CDR3 protein. The sample lists 300,000 to 500,000 distinct CDR3 sequences; just under 15% were seen once.

The TCR was taken from a woman aged 25-40 years with Graves' hyperthyroidism. The sample was blood. This sequence joins TRBV5-1 and TRBJ2-2; 9 bases map to TRBD2. CDR3 region: CASSAAGGGTGELFF. CDR3 DNA: TGCGCCAGCAGCGCAGCGGGAGGCGGTACCGGGGAGCTGTTTTTT.